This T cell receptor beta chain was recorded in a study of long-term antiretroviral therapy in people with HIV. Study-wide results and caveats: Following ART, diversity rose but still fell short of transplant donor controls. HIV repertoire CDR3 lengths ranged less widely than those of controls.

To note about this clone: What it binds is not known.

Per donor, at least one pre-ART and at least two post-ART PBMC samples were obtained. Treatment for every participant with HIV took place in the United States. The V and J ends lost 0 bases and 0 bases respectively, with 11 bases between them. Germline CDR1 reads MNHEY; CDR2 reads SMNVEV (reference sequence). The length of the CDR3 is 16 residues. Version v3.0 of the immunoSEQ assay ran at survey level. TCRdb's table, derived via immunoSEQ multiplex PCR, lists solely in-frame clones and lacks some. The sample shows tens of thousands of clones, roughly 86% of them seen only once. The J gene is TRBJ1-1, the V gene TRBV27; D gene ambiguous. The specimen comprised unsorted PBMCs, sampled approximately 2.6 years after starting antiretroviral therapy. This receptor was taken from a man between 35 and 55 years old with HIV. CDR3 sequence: CASSLSLAGLNTEAFF. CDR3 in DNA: TGTGCCAGCAGTTTATCCCTTGCAGGACTGAACACTGAAGCTTTCTTT.